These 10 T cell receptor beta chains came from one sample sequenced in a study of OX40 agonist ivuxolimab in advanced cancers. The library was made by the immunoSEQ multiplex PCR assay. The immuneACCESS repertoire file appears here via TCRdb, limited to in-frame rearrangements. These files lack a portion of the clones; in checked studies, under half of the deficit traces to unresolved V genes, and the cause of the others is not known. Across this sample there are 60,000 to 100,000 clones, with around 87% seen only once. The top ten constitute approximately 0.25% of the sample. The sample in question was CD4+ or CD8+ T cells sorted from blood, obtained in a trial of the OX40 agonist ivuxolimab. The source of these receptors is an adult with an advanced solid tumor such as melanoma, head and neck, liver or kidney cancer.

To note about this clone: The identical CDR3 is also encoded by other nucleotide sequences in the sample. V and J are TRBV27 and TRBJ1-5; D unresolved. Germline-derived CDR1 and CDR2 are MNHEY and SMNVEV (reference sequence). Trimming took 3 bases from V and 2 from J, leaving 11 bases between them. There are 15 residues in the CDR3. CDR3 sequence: CASSFQVGGNQPQHF. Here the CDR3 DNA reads TGTGCCAGCAGTTTTCAGGTCGGGGGCAATCAGCCCCAGCATTTT.

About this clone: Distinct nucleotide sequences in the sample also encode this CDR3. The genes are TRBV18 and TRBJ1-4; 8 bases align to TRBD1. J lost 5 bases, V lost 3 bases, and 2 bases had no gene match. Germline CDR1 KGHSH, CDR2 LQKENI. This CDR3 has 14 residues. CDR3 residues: CASSPTGVNEKLFF. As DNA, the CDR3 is TGTGCCAGCTCACCGACAGGGGTGAATGAAAAACTGTTTTTT. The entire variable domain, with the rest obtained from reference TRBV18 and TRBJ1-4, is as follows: NAGVMQNPRHLVRRRGQEARLRCSPMKGHSHVYWYRQLPEEGLKFMVYLQKENIIDESGMPKERFSAEFPKEGPSILRIQQVVRGDSAAYFCASSPTGVNEKLFFGSGTQLSVL.

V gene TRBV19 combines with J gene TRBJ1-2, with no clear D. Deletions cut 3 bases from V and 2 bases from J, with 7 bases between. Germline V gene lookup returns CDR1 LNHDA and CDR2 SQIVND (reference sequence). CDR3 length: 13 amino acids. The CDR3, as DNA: TGTGCCAGTAGTATTGGTGGAAACTATGGCTACACCTTC. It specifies CASSIGGNYGYTF.

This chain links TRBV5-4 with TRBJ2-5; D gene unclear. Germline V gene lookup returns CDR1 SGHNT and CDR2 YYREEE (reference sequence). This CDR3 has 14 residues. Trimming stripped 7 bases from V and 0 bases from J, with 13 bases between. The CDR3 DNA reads TGTGCCAGCCTGTCGGCCCAGCACCAAGAGACCCAGTACTTC. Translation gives CASLSAQHQETQYF.

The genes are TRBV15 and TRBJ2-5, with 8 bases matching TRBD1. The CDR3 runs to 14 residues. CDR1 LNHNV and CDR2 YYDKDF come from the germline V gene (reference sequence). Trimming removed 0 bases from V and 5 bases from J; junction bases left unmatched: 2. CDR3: CATSRDRGQETQYF. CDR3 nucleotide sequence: TGTGCCACCAGCAGAGACAGGGGGCAGGAGACCCAGTACTTC.

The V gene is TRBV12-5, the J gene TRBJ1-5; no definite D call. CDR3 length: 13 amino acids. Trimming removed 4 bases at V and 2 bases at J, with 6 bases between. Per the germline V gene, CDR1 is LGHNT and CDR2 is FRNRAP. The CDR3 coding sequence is TGTGCTAGTGGTTCCCTTGGCAATCAGCCCCAGCATTTT. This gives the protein CASGSLGNQPQHF.

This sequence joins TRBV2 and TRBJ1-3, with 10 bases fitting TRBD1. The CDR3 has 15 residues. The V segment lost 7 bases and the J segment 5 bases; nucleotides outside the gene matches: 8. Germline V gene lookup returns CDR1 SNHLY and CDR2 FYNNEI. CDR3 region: CASTPGQGLRNTIYF. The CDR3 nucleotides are TGTGCCAGCACCCCGGGACAGGGGTTAAGAAACACCATATATTTT.

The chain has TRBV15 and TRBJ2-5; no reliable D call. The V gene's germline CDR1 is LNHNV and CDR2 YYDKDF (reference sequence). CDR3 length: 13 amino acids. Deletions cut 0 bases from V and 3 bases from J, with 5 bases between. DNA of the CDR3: TGTGCCACCAGCAGAGACCAGGAAGAGACCCAGTACTTC. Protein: CATSRDQEETQYF.

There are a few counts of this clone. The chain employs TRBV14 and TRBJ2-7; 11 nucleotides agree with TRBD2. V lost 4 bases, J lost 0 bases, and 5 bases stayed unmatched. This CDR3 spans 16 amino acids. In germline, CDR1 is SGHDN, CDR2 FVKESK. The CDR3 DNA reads TGTGCCAGCAGCCGGGGACTAGCGGATCACTCCTACGAGCAGTACTTC. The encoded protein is CASSRGLADHSYEQYF.

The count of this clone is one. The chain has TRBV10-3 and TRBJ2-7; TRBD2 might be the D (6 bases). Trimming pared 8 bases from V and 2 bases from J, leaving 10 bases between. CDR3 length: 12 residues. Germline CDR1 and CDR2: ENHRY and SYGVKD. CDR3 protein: CAIGGVTYEQYF. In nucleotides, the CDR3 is TGTGCCATCGGAGGGGTTACCTACGAGCAGTACTTC.